The TCR beta chain described here comes from a study of control samples from healthy donors and cancer patients. This clone was observed a few times. Germline-derived CDR1 and CDR2 are SGHAT and FQDESV (reference sequence). V dropped 6 bases and J dropped 2; count of bases not matched to a gene: 7. CDR3 length: 14 residues. Only in-frame clones appear in the TCRdb table, and some are missing; sequencing was by immunoSEQ multiplex PCR. The table records more than 95,000 clones, roughly 92% of them present only once. Sequencing was done on a sample of blood. The chain joins TRBV11-1 to TRBJ2-7, with 7 positions matching TRBD1. This TCR was recovered from a man between 25 and 39 years old in good health. DNA for the CDR3: TGTGCCAGCAGTTTTGGACAGGCTGCCTACGAGCAGTACTTC. Translated, it gives CASSFGQAAYEQYF. The full variable domain, its missing parts supplied by reference TRBV11-1 and TRBJ2-7, is EAEVAQSPRYKITEKSQAVAFWCDPISGHATLYWYRQILGQGPELLVQFQDESVVDDSQLPKDRFSAERLKGVDSTLKIQPAELGDSAMYLCASSFGQAAYEQYFGPGTRLTVT.